This section outlines one T cell receptor beta chain sequence together with its context. What it recognizes is unknown. This specimen belongs to a study of human T cells and chemical hapten exposure. Documented time point: patch test 3, about 24 weeks after DPC sensitization. As for treatment: therapeutic diphenylcyclopropenone sensitization with weekly scalp DPC. Phlebotomy was performed prior to application of every patch test. TCRdb independently ran MiXCR on the RACE reads; one entry per CDR3 protein. The repertoire includes around 130,000 distinct CDR3 sequences, about 10% of them detected once, and over 2% sits in the top ten. Notes on the study in general: TCRs above 1 in 1000 frequency did not change with DPC sensitization.

This CDR3 is built from 15 residues. The V gene's germline CDR1 is LGHDT and CDR2 YNNKEL (reference sequence). Trimming left V 4 bases short and J 0 bases short, with 11 bases between. This sequence was found in a woman aged 50 to 60 with alopecia areata. Some clones in this sample may be carry-over from other donors' samples. The chain couples TRBV3-1 to TRBJ2-3; D remains unclear. The sample was whole blood, taken in connection with sensitization to the hapten diphenylcyclopropenone (DPC). CDR3 bases: TGTGCCAGCAGCCCTTACCAACAAAGCACAGATACGCAGTATTTT. Translated, it gives CASSPYQQSTDTQYF.